The 14 T cell receptor beta chains given below trace back to one sample, sequenced in a study of tumor-infiltrating lymphocytes in primary liver carcinoma. From unsorted bulk tissue weighing about 20-31 mg, DNA and RNA were co-extracted. The authors made TCR beta cDNA from roughly 480 ng total RNA with a constant-region primer. Three rounds of nested multiplex PCR with slightly modified ARM-PCR produced TCR beta libraries. TRBV1-TRBV30 forward and Cbeta reverse primers drove the first two approximately 10-cycle rounds. MiXCR, applied by TCRdb to the multiplex PCR reads, yields one record per CDR3 protein. The repertoire consists of more than 85,000 distinct CDR3 sequences, with approximately 78% occurring once and the leading ten covering about 20%. The sequencing input was liver tumor tissue from sampling region 3. As for subset: tumor region T3, left-lateral pole. The receptors derive from a man aged 35-49 years with primary liver carcinoma and hepatitis B virus infection.

Concerning this clonotype itself: One end of the junction fails to match germline, which may point to a read error. The chain uses TRBV14 and TRBJ1-5, with D tentatively TRBD1 (5 bases). The CDR3 sequence is 15 residues long. Germline lookup yields CDR1 SGHDN and CDR2 FVKESK. The CDR3 coding sequence is TGTGCCAGCAGCCAAATTGGGACCCTCAATCAACCCCATCATTTT. Translating it yields CASSQIGTLNQPHHF.

The chain is built from TRBV6-5 and TRBJ1-6; D unclear. Germline CDR1 and CDR2: MNHEY and SVGAGI. V was clipped by 6 bases and J by 18 bases, with 27 bases between them. This CDR3 is 15 amino acids long. The CDR3 spells CASRVEHGRFLSHHF. The CDR3 region has the DNA TGTGCCAGCAGGGTTGAACATGGGCGGTTTTTATCCCACCACTTT.

Points on this clonotype: A read error may produce the germline difference seen at one junction end. The rearrangement links TRBV28 to TRBJ2-1; D possibly corresponds to TRBD2 (6 bases). Germline CDR1 reads MDHEN; CDR2 reads SYDVKM. The CDR3 covers 14 residues. The CDR3, as DNA: TGTGCCAGCCGTGGGTCGGGAGAGTCCAATGCGCAGTTCTTC. Its translation is CASRGSGESNAQFF.

This clonotype is a singleton in its sample. The chain couples TRBV6-2 or TRBV6-3 to TRBJ2-3; TRBD2 matches at 7 bases. CDR1 is MNHEY, CDR2 SVGEGT, per germline. This CDR3 spans 14 amino acids. The ends lost 5 bases at V and 9 bases at J; junction bases unmatched: 11. The CDR3 is CASSRTEAGETQYF. The CDR3 bases are TGTGCCAGCAGTCGTACGGAGGCGGGAGAGACGCAGTATTTT.

The rearrangement uses TRBV29-1 and TRBJ2-5, with D unclear. Germline loops: CDR1 SQVTM, CDR2 ANQGSEA. V shed 2 bases and J shed 1 base, with 11 bases lying between them. CDR3 length: 14 amino acids. The DNA of the CDR3 is TGCAGCGTTGAATATCACTCAGTCCAAGAGACCCAGTACTTC. Translating gives CSVEYHSVQETQYF.

In the case of this clonotype: Compared with germline, one end of the junction differs, possibly owing to a read error. The chain is built from TRBV11-2 and TRBJ2-5; TRBD2 matches at 10 bases. CDR3 length: 17 residues. CDR1 is SGHAT and CDR2 is FQNNGV in the germline V gene. Here the CDR3 reads CTSILRLAGDSSDTQYF. The CDR3 DNA follows: TGTACCAGCATCTTAAGACTAGCGGGTGACTCGAGCGATACCCAGTACTTC.

In regard to this clonotype: A much bigger clone sits one base away, suggesting this may be a read error. The chain is built from TRBV5-1 and TRBJ2-3; D remains ambiguous. This CDR3 region has 14 residues. The germline gives CDR1 SGHRS, CDR2 YFSETQ. The V and J ends lost 4 bases and 4 bases respectively, with 13 bases between them. The CDR3 here is CASSQEWWADTQYF. The CDR3 DNA reads TGCGCCAGCAGCCAGGAGTGGTGGGCAGATACGCAGTATTTT.

DNA of the CDR3: TGTGCCAGCATACTAAAAGGGGGATTGACGAATCAGCCCCAGCATTTT. Protein product: CASILKGGLTNQPQHF. The V and J genes are TRBV11-2 and TRBJ1-5; tentatively, D is TRBD1 (6 bases). Germline CDR1 is SGHAT and CDR2 is FQNNGV. The CDR3 runs to 16 residues. V lost 7 bases and J lost 4, with 20 bases in between.

As regards this clonotype: A read error may produce the germline difference seen at one junction end. CDR3 sequence: CASCQDAISYHEQFF. The CDR3 DNA reads TGCGCCAGCTGCCAAGATGCAATATCCTACCATGAGCAGTTCTTC. The rearrangement uses TRBV4-1 and TRBJ2-1; D remains unclear. Germline V lookup: CDR1 MGHRA, CDR2 YSYEKL. The CDR3 sequence is 15 residues long.

As regards this clonotype: Because it lacks the conserved phenylalanine or tryptophan at the end, this CDR3 is likely a read error. The gene calls are TRBV5-4 and TRBJ2-2; 9 bases align to TRBD2. The CDR3 is made up of 17 amino acids. The germline CDR1 and CDR2 sequences are SGHNT and YYREEE (reference sequence). The DNA of the CDR3 is TGTGCCAGCAGCATGCGGCTAGCGGGAAAGAACACCGGTGAGCTGTTTTAT. It codes for CASSMRLAGKNTGELFY.

This clonotype was seen once. In this CDR3 the conserved last residue, phenylalanine or tryptophan, is missing, so a read error is likely. This chain links TRBV6-6 with TRBJ1-5; D gene ambiguous. The CDR3 runs to 16 residues. Germline V CDR1 and CDR2: MNHNY, SVGAGI (reference sequence). This chain's CDR3 is CASSYGDWVSNQPQHY. The CDR3 DNA reads as TGTGCTAGCAGTTACGGCGACTGGGTGAGCAATCAGCCCCAGCATTAT.

Turning to this clonotype: An end of the junction differs from the germline gene, which may be a read error. The chain couples TRBV11-2 to TRBJ2-5, with 7 nucleotides matching TRBD2. Germline V CDR1 and CDR2: SGHAT, FQNNGV. The CDR3 runs 15 residues. In DNA form, the CDR3 reads TGCGCCAGCAGCCTAGGGGCTAGCGGACATGAGACCCAGTACTTC. The encoded protein is CASSLGASGHETQYF.

V usage is TRBV29-1 and J usage is TRBJ2-7; D ambiguous. The V gene's germline CDR1 is SQVTM and CDR2 ANQGSEA. V lost 7 bases and J 0 bases, leaving 16 bases between the germline ends. This CDR3 contains 14 residues. Here the CDR3 reads CSDGPVTGSYEQYF. In nucleotides, the CDR3 is TGCAGCGATGGGCCCGTGACGGGCTCCTACGAGCAGTACTTC.

A remark on this clonotype: Relative to the germline gene, one junction end is altered; a read error may explain this. The chain carries TRBV6-2 or TRBV6-3 and TRBJ2-2, with a tentative D call TRBD1 (6 bases). The CDR3 runs to 16 residues. Germline CDR1 reads MNHEY; CDR2 reads SVGEGT. CDR3 residues: CASSRAGTSFTGELFF. For the CDR3, the DNA is TGCGCCAGCAGCCGAGCCGGGACATCTTTCACCGGGGAGCTGTTTTTT.